The following is a T cell receptor beta chain sequence with its context. Its antigen is unidentified. Generated by immunoSEQ multiplex PCR, the TCRdb table keeps only in-frame clones and is missing some. Of about 15,000 clones listed, 76% are singletons. V was shortened by 6 bases and J by 3 bases, with 11 bases between the two germline ends. The CDR3 runs 13 residues. CDR1 and CDR2 from the germline V gene are LGHDT and YNNKEL (reference sequence). The sample originates from a study of CD4 T cells in relation to SARS-CoV-2 and coronaviruses. For the study at large: Controls used an HIV-1 Nef peptide pool or no peptide.

Unexposed donor CD4+ T cells date from about 2011-2018, before the COVID-19 pandemic. Isolation of CD4+ T cells took place after approximately eleven days in culture. The sample taken for sequencing was CD4+ T cells from PBMCs, cultured in vitro. The rearrangement joins TRBV3-1 (or the pseudogene TRBV3-2) to TRBJ1-1, with D possibly matching TRBD1 (6 bases). The TCR originated in a human donor in good health. CDR3 bases: TGTGCCAGCAGACCCGGGGGCTACACTGAAGCTTTCTTT. It yields the protein CASRPGGYTEAFF.